This paragraph covers one TCR beta chain sequence. Antigen specificity is unknown. The sample comes from a study of shared clonotypes between healthy human individuals. About the research overall: Plates per donor: three CD4 naive, three CD4 memory, two CD8 naive, one CD8 memory.

Clones were sequenced by immunoSEQ multiplex PCR, and TCRdb holds only the in-frame ones, with some missing. The sample carries fewer than 400,000 clones, around 72% recorded once. Study conclusions and caveats: Collection of samples was limited to blood; tissue repertoires likely differ. With a few donors compared, 4% to 5% of naive CD4 clonotypes were shared. Compared with memory subsets, naive subsets generally had larger estimated richness.

With 2 bases removed from V and 2 bases from J, the gap between germline ends came to 16 bases. CDR1 MDHEN and CDR2 SYDVKM come from the germline V gene. The CDR3 sequence is 16 residues long. The sequenced material came from memory CD4+ T cells sorted from blood. Regarding subset: CD45RA-negative fraction. The chain recombines TRBV28 with TRBJ2-7, with D perhaps matching TRBD2 (7 bases). The TCR comes from a man aged 30-40 years in good health. Here the CDR3 DNA reads TGTGCCAGCAGTTTAAGGGGGGGTGGTAGGCCCTACGAGCAGTACTTC. Its translation is CASSLRGGGRPYEQYF.